One sample yielded the 3 T cell receptor beta chains listed below, sequenced in a study of OX40 agonist ivuxolimab in advanced cancers. Sequenced by immunoSEQ multiplex PCR; TCRdb stores in-frame clones only, minus some. The profile covers roughly 14,000 clones, with about four fifths appearing a single time and roughly two fifths taken by the ten largest. The sample was CD4+ or CD8+ T cells sorted from blood, taken in a trial of the OX40 agonist ivuxolimab. These receptors came from an adult with an advanced solid tumor such as melanoma, head and neck, liver or kidney cancer.

The chain has TRBV6-1 and TRBJ2-3; D possibly uses TRBD1 or TRBD2 (5 bases each). Trimming removed 6 bases at V and 0 bases at J, with 10 bases between. Germline V gene lookup returns CDR1 MNHNS and CDR2 SASEGT. The CDR3 consists of 14 residues. The CDR3 sequence is CASRGTLSTDTQYF. CDR3 coding DNA: TGTGCCAGCAGGGGGACGCTAAGCACAGATACGCAGTATTTT.

The rearrangement joins TRBV5-5 to TRBJ2-6; 9 nucleotides align to TRBD1. V lost 1 base and J lost 2; bases outside the gene matches: 7. The CDR3 length is 18 residues. In germline, CDR1 is SGHKS, CDR2 YYEKEE (reference sequence). In DNA form, the CDR3 reads TGTGCCAGCAGCTTGTTTTCGACAGGGGGTGCTGGGGCCAACGTCCTGACTTTC. It translates to CASSLFSTGGAGANVLTF.

The chain joins TRBV7-8 to TRBJ2-1; D unresolved. Germline V CDR1 and CDR2: SGHVS, FQNEAQ. Trimming took 3 bases from V and 12 from J, leaving 21 bases between them. This CDR3 contains 15 residues. In DNA, the CDR3 is TGTGCCAGCAGCTTCTCGGGCAGGAAGGATGTCGGGCAGTTCTTC. Residues: CASSFSGRKDVGQFF.